This TCR beta chain was sequenced in a study of blood T cell repertoires in COVID-19. Turning to the study itself: PBMCs, B-cell-depleted T cells, or T cells were the source of the cDNA or gDNA that made up the material.

The CDR3 runs to 13 residues. Per the germline V gene, CDR1 is KGHSH and CDR2 is LQKENI. The V end was cut by 2 bases, the J end by 7 bases, with 8 bases between. As originally analysed: Cell counts per sample came from amplifying reference gene primers. Sequencing was performed with immunoSEQ multiplex PCR; in TCRdb, only in-frame clones are kept and a portion is missing. The V and J calls and clone size come from that table; D and trimming were worked out from the DNA. This table has about 75,000 clones, approximately 86% appearing once. What was sequenced was peripheral blood. This chain connects TRBV18 to TRBJ2-2; D is possibly TRBD1 (6 bases). This receptor was obtained from a woman between 45 and 65 years old with acute or convalescent COVID-19. The CDR3 loop is CASSPGGLGELFF. CDR3 sequence (DNA): TGTGCCAGCTCACCAGGGGGCCTCGGGGAGCTGTTTTTT.